One and the same sample provided the 21 T cell receptor beta chains below, sequenced in a study of T-cell memory formation after mild COVID-19. One entry per CDR3 protein results from TCRdb running MiXCR on the 5' RACE reads. Of approximately 250,000 distinct CDR3 sequences in the sample, around 15% are singletons; the top ten hold more than 20%. Sequencing was performed on PBMCs or a T cell subset sorted from them (not recorded which). The receptors stem from a man younger than 35 who had mild COVID-19 (a few samples of this study predate the infection). Cell type and time point are not known.

The rearrangement links TRBV7-2 to TRBJ2-7; 10 nucleotides match TRBD2. Germline V CDR1 and CDR2: SGHTA, FQGNSA. With 5 bases clipped from V and 0 bases from J, the junction kept 7 bases outside the gene matches. The CDR3 runs to 16 residues. The CDR3 bases are TGTGCCAGCAGCCCAACTAGCGGGGCTGTCTCCTACGAGCAGTACTTC. Encoded protein: CASSPTSGAVSYEQYF.

There are a few counts of this clonotype. The V and J genes are TRBV24-1 and TRBJ1-5; a possible D gene is TRBD1 (5 bases). Germline CDR1 reads KGHDR; CDR2 reads SFDVKD. Trimming stripped 2 bases from V and 4 bases from J, with 11 bases between. The CDR3 length is 15 residues. The CDR3 is CATSDSQGENQPQHF. The DNA of the CDR3 is TGTGCCACCAGTGATTCGCAGGGTGAAAATCAGCCCCAGCATTTT.

This clonotype was observed a handful of times. The V call is TRBV7-2, the J call TRBJ2-3; perhaps TRBD1 as D (5 bases). Trimming pared 0 bases from V and 15 bases from J, leaving 22 bases between. The germline V gene has CDR1 SGHTA and CDR2 FQGNSA. The CDR3 is 15 residues long. The CDR3 nucleotides read TGTGCCAGCAGCTTAGCCCCAGAGGCAGGGCCCCTGGAATATTTT. Protein: CASSLAPEAGPLEYF.

This clonotype was seen many times. The rearrangement uses TRBV7-8 and TRBJ2-5; 8 bases are shared with TRBD2. CDR3 length equals 19 residues. The V and J ends lost 2 bases and 5 bases, in that order; junction bases with no gene match: 19. From germline, CDR1 is SGHVS and CDR2 FQNEAQ. CDR3 amino acids: CASSLTSSNLAGPGETQYF. The CDR3 DNA sequence: TGTGCCAGCAGCTTAACCAGCTCGAATCTAGCGGGCCCGGGGGAGACCCAGTACTTC.

The chain joins TRBV4-1 to TRBJ2-2, with 7 bases aligning to TRBD2. Germline V CDR1 and CDR2: MGHRA, YSYEKL. The CDR3 has 15 amino acids. The V and J ends lost 2 bases and 4 bases, in that order; junction bases with no gene match: 4. CDR3: CASSQRERGTGELFF. The CDR3 coding sequence is TGCGCCAGCAGCCAAAGGGAGCGGGGCACCGGGGAGCTGTTTTTT.

At least ten counts were recorded for this clonotype. The chain employs TRBV15 and TRBJ2-7; D possibly corresponds to TRBD2 (5 bases). The CDR3 has 14 amino acids. The ends were cut back, 0 bases at V and 5 bases at J, with 11 bases in the middle. CDR1 and CDR2 (germline): LNHNV, YYDKDF (reference sequence). The CDR3 loop is CATSREDRRHEQYF. The DNA of the CDR3 is TGTGCCACCAGCAGAGAAGATCGGAGGCACGAGCAGTACTTC.

This clonotype was counted a few times. The chain has TRBV7-9 and TRBJ1-1; D is undetermined. V was trimmed by 6 bases and J by 6 bases, leaving 14 bases between them. Germline assignment: CDR1 SEHNR and CDR2 FQNEAQ (reference sequence). The CDR3 has 13 amino acids. Here the CDR3 DNA reads TGTGCCAGCAGTAGAGAGGGAACCGCTGAAGCTTTCTTT. Encoded protein: CASSREGTAEAFF. The whole variable domain, remainder taken from reference TRBV7-9 and TRBJ1-1, is DTGVSQNPRHKITKRGQNVTFRCDPISEHNRLYWYRQTLGQGPEFLTYFQNEAQLEKSRLLSDRFSAERPKGSFSTLEIQRTEQGDSAMYLCASSREGTAEAFFGQGTRLTVV.

The rearrangement uses TRBV5-6 and TRBJ2-2; 10 bases map to TRBD1. Germline assignment: CDR1 SGHDT and CDR2 YYEEEE. V lost 1 base, J lost 15 bases, and 6 bases stayed unmatched. The CDR3 contains 13 residues. This CDR3 is CASSLLDRGLMFF. The DNA of the CDR3 is TGTGCCAGCAGCTTGCTCGACAGGGGGCTGATGTTTTTT.

In this sample, this clonotype turned up many times. V and J are TRBV6-5 and TRBJ1-1; D may be TRBD1 (5 bases). CDR1 is MNHEY, CDR2 SVGAGI, per germline. The CDR3 totals 13 residues. V lost 6 bases and J 5 bases, leaving 13 bases between the germline ends. CDR3 residues: CASSRTRWTEAFF. In nucleotides, the CDR3 is TGTGCCAGCAGCAGGACAAGGTGGACTGAAGCTTTCTTT.

V and J are TRBV18 and TRBJ2-7; the D gene is possibly TRBD1 (5 bases). This CDR3 region has 14 residues. Germline-derived CDR1 and CDR2 are KGHSH and LQKENI. V lost 0 bases, J lost 5 bases, and 11 bases lay in between. This chain's CDR3 is CASSPPGDRNEQYV. CDR3 sequence (DNA): TGTGCCAGCTCACCACCAGGGGATCGCAACGAGCAGTACGTC.

This clonotype turned up a few times. The chain combines TRBV3-1 with TRBJ2-3, with a tentative D call TRBD2 (5 bases). This CDR3 has 16 residues. V lost 4 bases and J lost 6, with 20 bases in between. Per the germline V gene, CDR1 is LGHDT and CDR2 is YNNKEL (reference sequence). The CDR3 loop is CASSRILSGTMDTQYF. In nucleotides, the CDR3 is TGTGCCAGCAGCCGGATCCTAAGCGGCACCATGGATACGCAGTATTTT.

The V and J genes are TRBV4-1 and TRBJ2-1; TRBD1 matches 7 bases. Losses at the gene ends were 3 bases for V and 9 bases for J; bases not matched to a gene: 5. The CDR3 totals 13 residues. The germline V gene encodes CDR1 MGHRA and CDR2 YSYEKL. CDR3 amino acids: CASSHDRAGEQFF. The CDR3 DNA reads TGCGCCAGCAGCCACGACAGGGCCGGTGAGCAGTTCTTC.

The chain has TRBV5-1 and TRBJ1-2; possibly TRBD1 for D (5 bases). This CDR3 contains 14 residues. Germline CDR1 is SGHRS and CDR2 is YFSETQ. V lost 4 bases and J 2 bases, leaving 12 bases between the germline ends. CDR3 sequence (DNA): TGCGCCAGCAGCCCAGGGTTCCGCAACTATGGCTACACCTTC. Protein: CASSPGFRNYGYTF.

This clonotype has only a few counts. The chain is built from TRBV27 and TRBJ2-7; D gene ambiguous. The V end was cut by 4 bases, the J end by 4 bases, with 11 bases between. The length of the CDR3 is 13 residues. Germline V CDR1 and CDR2: MNHEY, SMNVEV (reference sequence). Here the CDR3 DNA reads TGTGCCAGCAGTTGGCGGATGGGGTACGAGCAGTACGTC. Translated, it gives CASSWRMGYEQYV.

This clonotype was observed a few times. J is TRBJ2-1 and V is TRBV9, with D perhaps matching TRBD1 (6 bases). V was pared by 0 bases and J by 3 bases, with 10 bases between. Germline V gives CDR1 SGDLS, CDR2 YYNGEE. The CDR3 loop spans 15 amino acids. CDR3 coding DNA: TGTGCCAGCAGCGTAGTTCCACAGGGCTACAATGAGCAGTTCTTC. Protein: CASSVVPQGYNEQFF.

The chain employs TRBV28 and TRBJ2-7; D gene uncertain. The CDR3 has 14 amino acids. CDR1 and CDR2 (germline): MDHEN, SYDVKM. V lost 5 bases and J lost 7, with 18 bases in between. The CDR3 loop reads CASSPSTSVVEQYV. CDR3 sequence (DNA): TGTGCCAGCAGTCCCTCTACTTCGGTCGTGGAGCAGTACGTC.

This chain joins TRBV6-5 and TRBJ2-3, with 10 positions matching TRBD2. Germline trimming cut 2 bases from V and 6 bases from J; bases unmatched to any gene: 2. The germline CDR1 and CDR2 sequences are MNHEY and SVGAGI. The CDR3 is 14 amino acids. CDR3 residues: CASSYVAGGDTQYF. The CDR3 DNA reads TGTGCCAGCAGTTACGTAGCGGGGGGTGATACGCAGTATTTT.

V is TRBV7-3 and J is TRBJ1-6; 8 positions match TRBD1. V lost 4 bases to trimming and J lost 0 bases; unmatched junction nucleotides: 5. This CDR3 contains 17 residues. Germline V gives CDR1 SGHTA, CDR2 FQGTGA. CDR3 region: CASSSGDRSSYNSPLHF. DNA of the CDR3: TGTGCCAGCAGCTCTGGGGACAGGAGCTCCTATAATTCACCCCTCCACTTT.

This clonotype was counted only a few times. The chain joins TRBV7-9 to TRBJ2-5; no clear D gene. The V end was cut by 0 bases, the J end by 5 bases, with 10 bases between. The germline CDR1 and CDR2 sequences are SEHNR and FQNEAQ (reference sequence). The length of the CDR3 is 14 residues. CDR3 nucleotide sequence: TGTGCCAGCAGCTTAGCGCGCGTCGGGGAGACCCAGTACTTC. Protein: CASSLARVGETQYF. The variable domain in full, with the rest retrieved from reference TRBV7-9 and TRBJ2-5, is DTGVSQNPRHKITKRGQNVTFRCDPISEHNRLYWYRQTLGQGPEFLTYFQNEAQLEKSRLLSDRFSAERPKGSFSTLEIQRTEQGDSAMYLCASSLARVGETQYFGPGTRLLVL.

The rearrangement uses TRBV4-3 and TRBJ2-2; D might be TRBD1 or TRBD2, each matching 5 bases. V lost 0 bases to trimming and J lost 2 bases, with 10 bases between them. Germline assignment: CDR1 LGHNA and CDR2 YSLEER. The CDR3 has 16 residues. DNA of the CDR3: TGCGCCAGCAGCCAAGATCGGGGCAGAAACACCGGGGAGCTGTTTTTT. Its translation is CASSQDRGRNTGELFF.

The chain joins TRBV7-2 to TRBJ1-5; D not certain. V was shortened by 3 bases and J by 5 bases, with 8 bases between the two germline ends. The CDR3 totals 13 residues. Germline values: CDR1 SGHTA, CDR2 FQGNSA. In nucleotides, the CDR3 is TGTGCCAGCAGCTTTGGTTGGGATCAGCCCCAGCATTTT. Translated: CASSFGWDQPQHF.